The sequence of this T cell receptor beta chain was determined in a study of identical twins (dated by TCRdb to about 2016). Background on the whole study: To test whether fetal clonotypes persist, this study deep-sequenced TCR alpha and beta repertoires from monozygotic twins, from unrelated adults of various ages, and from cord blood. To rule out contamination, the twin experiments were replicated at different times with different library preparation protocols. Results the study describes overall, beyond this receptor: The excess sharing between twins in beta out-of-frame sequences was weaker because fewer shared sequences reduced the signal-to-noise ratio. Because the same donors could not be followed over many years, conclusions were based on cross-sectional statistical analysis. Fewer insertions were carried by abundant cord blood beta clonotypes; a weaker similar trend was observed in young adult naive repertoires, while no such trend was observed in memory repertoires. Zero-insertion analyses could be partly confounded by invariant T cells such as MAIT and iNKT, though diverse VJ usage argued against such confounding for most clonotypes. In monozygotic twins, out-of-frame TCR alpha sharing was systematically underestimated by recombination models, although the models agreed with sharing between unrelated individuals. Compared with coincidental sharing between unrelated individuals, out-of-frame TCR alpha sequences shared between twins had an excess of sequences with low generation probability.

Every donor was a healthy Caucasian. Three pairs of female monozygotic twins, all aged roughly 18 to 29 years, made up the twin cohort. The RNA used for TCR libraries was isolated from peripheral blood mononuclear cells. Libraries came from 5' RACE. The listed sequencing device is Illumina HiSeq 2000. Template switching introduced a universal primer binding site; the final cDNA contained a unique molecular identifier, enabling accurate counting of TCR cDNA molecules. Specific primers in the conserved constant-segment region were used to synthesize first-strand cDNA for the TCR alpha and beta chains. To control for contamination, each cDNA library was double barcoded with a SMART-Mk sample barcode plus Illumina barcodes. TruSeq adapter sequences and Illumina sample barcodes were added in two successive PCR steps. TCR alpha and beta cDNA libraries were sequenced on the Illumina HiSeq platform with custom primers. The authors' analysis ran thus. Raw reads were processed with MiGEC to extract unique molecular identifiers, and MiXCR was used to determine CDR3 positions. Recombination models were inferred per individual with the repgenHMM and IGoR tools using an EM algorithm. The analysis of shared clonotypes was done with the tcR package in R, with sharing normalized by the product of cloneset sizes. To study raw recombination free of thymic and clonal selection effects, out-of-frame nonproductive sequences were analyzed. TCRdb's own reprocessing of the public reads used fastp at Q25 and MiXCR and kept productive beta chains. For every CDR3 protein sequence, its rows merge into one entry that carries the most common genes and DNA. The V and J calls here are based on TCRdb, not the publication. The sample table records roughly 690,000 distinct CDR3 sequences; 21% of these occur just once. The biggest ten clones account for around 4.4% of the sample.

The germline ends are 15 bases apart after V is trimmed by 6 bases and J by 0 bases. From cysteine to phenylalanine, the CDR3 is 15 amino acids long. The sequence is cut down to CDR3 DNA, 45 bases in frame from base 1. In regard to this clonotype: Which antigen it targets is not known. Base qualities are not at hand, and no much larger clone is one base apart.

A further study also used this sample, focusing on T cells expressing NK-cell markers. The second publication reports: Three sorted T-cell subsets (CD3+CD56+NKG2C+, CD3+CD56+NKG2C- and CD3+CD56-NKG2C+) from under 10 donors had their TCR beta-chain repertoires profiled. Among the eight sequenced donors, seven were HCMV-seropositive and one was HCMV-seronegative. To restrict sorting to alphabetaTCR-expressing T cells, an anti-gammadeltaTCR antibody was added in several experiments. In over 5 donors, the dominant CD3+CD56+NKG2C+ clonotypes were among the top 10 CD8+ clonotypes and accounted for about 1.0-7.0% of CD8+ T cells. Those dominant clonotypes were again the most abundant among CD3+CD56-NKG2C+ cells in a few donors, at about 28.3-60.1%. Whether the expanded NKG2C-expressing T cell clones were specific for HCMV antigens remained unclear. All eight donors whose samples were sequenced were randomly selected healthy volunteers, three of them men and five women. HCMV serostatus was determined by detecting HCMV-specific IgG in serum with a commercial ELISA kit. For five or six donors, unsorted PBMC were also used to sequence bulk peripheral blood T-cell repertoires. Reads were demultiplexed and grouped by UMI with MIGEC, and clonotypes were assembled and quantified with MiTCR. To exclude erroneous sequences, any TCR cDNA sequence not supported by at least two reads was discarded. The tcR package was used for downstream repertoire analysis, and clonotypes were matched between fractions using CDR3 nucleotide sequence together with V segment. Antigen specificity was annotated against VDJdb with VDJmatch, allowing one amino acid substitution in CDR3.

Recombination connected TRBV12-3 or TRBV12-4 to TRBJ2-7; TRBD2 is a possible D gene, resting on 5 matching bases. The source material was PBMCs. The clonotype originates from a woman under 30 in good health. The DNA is TGTGCCAGCAGCTTGACGGTCCGGGGCTCCTACGAGCAGTACTTC. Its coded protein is CASSLTVRGSYEQYF.